A single sample gave rise to the 3 T cell receptor beta chains below, sequenced in a study of monozygotic twins with inflammatory bowel disease. TCRdb re-analyzed the 5' RACE reads; it lists each CDR3 protein once, without DNA. The sample holds about 210,000 distinct CDR3 sequences. The specimen was blood. The receptors come from a human donor with ulcerative colitis or Crohn's disease, or a healthy co-twin of an affected twin (not recorded which).

The chain carries TRBV24-1 and TRBJ2-7; TCRdb designates TRBD1, a call that cannot be tested without DNA. The CDR3 loop spans 16 amino acids. Germline V gives CDR1 KGHDR, CDR2 SFDVKD. This CDR3 is CATQRTDSREPYEQYF.

The rearrangement joins TRBV11-2 to TRBJ2-5; no DNA is available, so the TRBD2 call from TCRdb remains unchecked. The germline gives CDR1 SGHAT, CDR2 FQNNGV. This CDR3 contains 20 residues. CDR3: CASSRRERLAGGNNQETQYF.

J is TRBJ1-5 and V is TRBV9. The germline V gene encodes CDR1 SGDLS and CDR2 YYNGEE. This CDR3 region has 14 residues. The CDR3 is CASSGGRDDWAQHF.